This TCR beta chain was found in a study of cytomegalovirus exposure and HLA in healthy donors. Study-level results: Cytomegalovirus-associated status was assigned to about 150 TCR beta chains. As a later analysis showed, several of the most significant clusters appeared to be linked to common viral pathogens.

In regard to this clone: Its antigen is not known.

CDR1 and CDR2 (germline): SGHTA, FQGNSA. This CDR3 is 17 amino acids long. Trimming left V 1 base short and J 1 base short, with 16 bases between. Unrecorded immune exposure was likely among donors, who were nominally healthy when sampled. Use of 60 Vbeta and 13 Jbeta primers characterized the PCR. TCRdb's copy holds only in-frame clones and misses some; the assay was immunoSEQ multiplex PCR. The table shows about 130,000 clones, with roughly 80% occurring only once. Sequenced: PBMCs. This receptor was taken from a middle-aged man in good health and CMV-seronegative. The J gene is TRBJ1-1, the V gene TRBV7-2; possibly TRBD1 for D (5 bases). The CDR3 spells CASSLGPRGDRNTEAFF. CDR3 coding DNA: TGTGCCAGCAGCTTAGGGCCTAGGGGTGACAGGAACACTGAAGCTTTCTTT. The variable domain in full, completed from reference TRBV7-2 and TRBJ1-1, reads GAGVSQSPSNKVTEKGKDVELRCDPISGHTALYWYRQSLGQGLEFLIYFQGNSAPDKSGLPSDRFSAERTGGSVSTLTIQRTQQEDSAVYLCASSLGPRGDRNTEAFFGQGTRLTVV.